Below are 32 T cell receptor beta chains sequenced from a single sample in a study of T-cell reconstitution after alpha-beta-depleted transplantation in children. For TCRbeta, the library was prepared with unique molecular identifiers. TCRdb independently ran MiXCR on the PCR reads; one entry per CDR3 protein. The sample holds around 600,000 distinct CDR3 sequences, approximately 17% seen once. The input for sequencing was PBMCs from the stem cell graft donor, taken from the stem cell graft. Source of these receptors: a human donor who donated a stem cell graft to a child with acute myeloid leukemia.

This clonotype was seen only once. Sequence at one end of the junction differs from germline and may be a read error. The chain recombines TRBV5-4 with TRBJ2-2; D call uncertain. The CDR3 is made up of 12 amino acids. CDR1 and CDR2 (germline): SGHNT, YYREEE (reference sequence). For the CDR3, the DNA is TGTGCCAGCAGCTTAAACACCAGGGAGCTGTTTTTT. It codes for CASSLNTRELFF.

The chain uses TRBV20-1 and TRBJ1-2; the match to TRBD1 covers 7 bases. The V gene's germline CDR1 is DFQATT and CDR2 SNEGSKA (reference sequence). CDR3 size: 15 residues. Trimming at V came to 3 bases and at J to 5 bases, leaving 12 bases not matched to a gene. This chain's CDR3 is CSASRGGASQYGYTF. The CDR3 DNA follows: TGCAGTGCTAGCAGGGGGGGGGCCTCTCAATATGGCTACACCTTC.

The chain links TRBV20-1 to TRBJ2-1, with 11 positions matching TRBD2. This CDR3 is built from 15 residues. With 5 bases clipped from V and 5 bases from J, the junction kept 8 bases outside the gene matches. Per the germline V gene, CDR1 is DFQATT and CDR2 is SNEGSKA (reference sequence). DNA for the CDR3: TGCAGTGCTTTAGCGGGGGGGCGGAGCCACAATGAGCAGTTCTTC. Translation gives CSALAGGRSHNEQFF.

The sample holds many counts of this clonotype. The chain has TRBV24-1 and TRBJ2-7; TRBD1 matches 8 bases. Looked up from germline, CDR1 is KGHDR and CDR2 is SFDVKD. The V and J ends lost 3 bases and 5 bases, in that order; junction bases with no gene match: 11. This CDR3 comprises 16 residues. DNA for the CDR3: TGTGCCACCAGTGATCCCGGACAGGGTAAGAAGAACGAGCAGTACTTC. Protein product: CATSDPGQGKKNEQYF.

This clonotype has a count of ten or more. V is TRBV4-1 and J is TRBJ2-1; 8 nucleotides agree with TRBD2. CDR3 length: 17 residues. Germline V gene sequence: CDR1 MGHRA, CDR2 YSYEKL. V lost 1 base, J lost 2 bases, and 7 bases stayed unmatched. The CDR3 spells CASSQVGGGRPYNEQFF. The CDR3, as DNA: TGCGCCAGCAGCCAAGTTGGCGGGGGGCGGCCCTACAATGAGCAGTTCTTC.

This rearrangement joins TRBV10-1 to TRBJ2-5; D is ambiguous. Germline V gives CDR1 WNHNN, CDR2 SYGVQD (reference sequence). Trimming left V 6 bases short and J 1 base short, with 9 bases between. The CDR3 is 13 residues long. CDR3 protein: CASSRSSQETQYF. The CDR3 DNA sequence: TGCGCCAGCAGCCGTAGCTCCCAAGAGACCCAGTACTTC.

This clonotype was detected only a few times. The chain couples TRBV6-2 or TRBV6-3 to TRBJ2-1, with 10 bases aligning to TRBD1. The germline gives CDR1 MNHEY, CDR2 SVGEGT. The CDR3 covers 16 residues. Trimming removed 1 base from V and 5 bases from J; junction bases left unmatched: 5. CDR3 sequence: CASSYLGQGMDNEQFF. The CDR3, as DNA: TGTGCCAGCAGTTACTTGGGACAGGGGATGGACAATGAGCAGTTCTTC.

This clonotype turned up a few times. This chain connects TRBV20-1 to TRBJ1-1; D remains unclear. Trimming stripped 0 bases from V and 6 bases from J, with 23 bases between. The V gene's germline CDR1 is DFQATT and CDR2 SNEGSKA (reference sequence). CDR3 length: 17 residues. This chain's CDR3 is CSARDMQDAYINAEAFF. CDR3 DNA: TGCAGTGCTAGAGATATGCAGGACGCCTATATCAACGCTGAAGCTTTCTTT.

CDR3 protein: CASKTGSLIYEQYV. The CDR3 DNA reads as TGTGCCAGCAAGACGGGGTCGCTAATATACGAGCAGTACGTC. This chain connects TRBV21-1 to TRBJ2-7; TRBD1, the table's D call, was not compared with the DNA. TRBV21-1 is assigned pseudogene status. The CDR3 contains 14 residues.

This clonotype was seen repeatedly, ten times or more. This chain uses TRBV7-3 with TRBJ1-3; tentatively, D is TRBD1 (5 bases). The germline V gene encodes CDR1 SGHTA and CDR2 FQGTGA. This CDR3 is built from 13 residues. Trimming left V 5 bases short and J 8 bases short, with 13 bases between. The DNA for the CDR3 is TGTGCCAGCAGCAGGGCCCCGGGGGACACCATATATTTT. This sequence encodes CASSRAPGDTIYF.

There are many counts of this clonotype. The genes are TRBV20-1 and TRBJ2-5; D might be TRBD1 (7 bases). V was clipped by 4 bases and J by 5 bases, with 8 bases between them. Germline V CDR1 and CDR2: DFQATT, SNEGSKA (reference sequence). The CDR3 has 11 residues. CDR3 region: CSATGGETQYF. The CDR3 DNA is TGCAGTGCTACAGGGGGGGAGACCCAGTACTTC.

This clonotype was detected only a few times. This chain joins TRBV28 and TRBJ2-3, with D possibly TRBD1 on 5 matching bases. The ends were cut back, 7 bases at V and 2 bases at J, with 16 bases in the middle. The CDR3 has 15 residues. The V gene's germline CDR1 is MDHEN and CDR2 SYDVKM. Here the CDR3 DNA reads TGTGCCAGCACCCCGTTGGCAGGGCTCACAGATACGCAGTATTTT. Residues: CASTPLAGLTDTQYF. The full variable domain, rest sourced from reference TRBV28 and TRBJ2-3, is DVKVTQSSRYLVKRTGEKVFLECVQDMDHENMFWYRQDPGLGLRLIYFSYDVKMKEKGDIPEGYSVSREKKERFSLILESASTNQTSMYLCASTPLAGLTDTQYFGPGTRLTVL.

This clonotype was seen many times. The J gene is TRBJ2-5, the V gene TRBV29-1, with D possibly matching TRBD1 (6 bases). The CDR3 extends over 13 amino acids. Germline loops: CDR1 SQVTM, CDR2 ANQGSEA. The germline V and J ends were trimmed by 3 bases and 2 bases, with 10 bases remaining between them. Here the CDR3 DNA reads TGCAGCGTTGAGGCAGGGGAACAAGAGACCCAGTACTTC. Translating gives CSVEAGEQETQYF.

This chain joins TRBV5-1 and TRBJ1-2; weak D call: TRBD1 (5 bases). Germline CDR1 reads SGHRS; CDR2 reads YFSETQ. Trimming shortened V by 3 bases and J by 4 bases, and 13 bases separated the two germline ends. This CDR3 has 14 amino acids. The CDR3 DNA follows: TGCGCCAGCAGCTCGGGGGGTCTGGGCTATGGCTACACCTTC. Amino acid sequence: CASSSGGLGYGYTF.

At least ten counts were recorded for this clonotype. The V call is TRBV6-2 or TRBV6-3, the J call TRBJ2-1; 9 positions agree with TRBD2. CDR3 length equals 18 residues. Trimming took 3 bases from V and 7 from J; bases not matched to a gene: 16. Germline CDR1 MNHEY, CDR2 SVGEGT. The CDR3 reads CASSYVNRLAAAGNEQFF. The CDR3 DNA reads TGTGCCAGCAGTTATGTAAACCGACTAGCGGCGGCGGGGAATGAGCAGTTCTTC.

This clonotype was detected a few times. This rearrangement joins TRBV20-1 to TRBJ2-7; D unclear. This CDR3 is built from 13 residues. V was cut by 6 bases and J by 0 bases, with 12 bases left in between. CDR1 is DFQATT, CDR2 SNEGSKA, per germline (reference sequence). CDR3 in DNA: TGCAGTGCCATGGACGGGTTCTCCTACGAGCAGTACTTC. This translates into CSAMDGFSYEQYF.

This sequence joins TRBV24-1 and TRBJ2-1; a possible D gene is TRBD2 (5 bases). Germline V gene data show CDR1 as KGHDR and CDR2 as SFDVKD. The CDR3 extends over 13 amino acids. V lost 0 bases to trimming and J lost 9 bases, with 8 bases between them. The DNA for the CDR3 is TGTGCCACCAGTGATTTGGGGCGGGTTGAGCAGTTCTTC. Protein sequence: CATSDLGRVEQFF.

The sample holds a few counts of this clonotype. The chain joins TRBV7-9 to TRBJ2-7; 10 bases match TRBD2. The trim removed 1 base at V and 1 base at J, leaving 4 bases unmatched. The germline V gene encodes CDR1 SEHNR and CDR2 FQNEAQ (reference sequence). This CDR3 is 16 amino acids long. CDR3: CASSLGSGLASYEQYF. CDR3 nucleotide sequence: TGTGCCAGCAGCTTAGGGTCGGGACTAGCGTCCTACGAGCAGTACTTC.

This clonotype was counted between two and nine times. The V call is TRBV7-9, the J call TRBJ2-7; tentative D call: TRBD2 (6 bases). From germline, CDR1 is SEHNR and CDR2 FQNEAQ (reference sequence). This CDR3 has 13 residues. The germline V and J ends were trimmed by 5 bases and 4 bases, with 12 bases remaining between them. The CDR3 DNA reads as TGTGCCAGCAGCACTGGGACTCAGTACGAGCAGTACGTC. Translation gives CASSTGTQYEQYV.

At least ten counts were recorded for this clonotype. The chain uses TRBV29-1 and TRBJ1-1; TRBD1 agrees at 7 bases. After removal of 7 bases from V and 7 bases from J, the junction contained 9 bases not matched to a gene. This CDR3 has 12 amino acids. Germline V lookup: CDR1 SQVTM, CDR2 ANQGSEA. CDR3 sequence (DNA): TGCAGCGCTCTTAGGGGACAGCGTGAAGCTTTCTTT. Translation: CSALRGQREAFF.

A few counts support this clonotype. The CDR3 is CASSLQAPNYGYTF. CDR3 in DNA: TGCGCCAGCAGCTTACAGGCGCCAAACTATGGCTACACCTTC. The gene calls are TRBV5-1 and TRBJ1-2, with a possible D match to TRBD1 (5 bases). The CDR3 is 14 amino acids. Germline assignment: CDR1 SGHRS and CDR2 YFSETQ. V lost 2 bases, J lost 2 bases, and 10 bases lay in between. Full variable domain (rest looked up from reference TRBV5-1 and TRBJ1-2): KAGVTQTPRYLIKTRGQQVTLSCSPISGHRSVSWYQQTPGQGLQFLFEYFSETQRNKGNFPGRFSGRQFSNSRSEMNVSTLELGDSALYLCASSLQAPNYGYTFGSGTRLTVV.

This clonotype was counted only a few times. The chain links TRBV7-3 to TRBJ2-6, with D unresolved. Deletions cut 2 bases from V and 4 bases from J, with 6 bases between. CDR3 length equals 14 residues. In germline, CDR1 is SGHTA, CDR2 FQGTGA. In DNA form, the CDR3 reads TGTGCCAGCAGCTTATATCCCGGGGCCAACGTCCTGACTTTC. Its translation is CASSLYPGANVLTF.

CDR3 loop: CSVELGHEANEKLFF. The DNA for the CDR3 is TGCAGCGTTGAGCTGGGGCATGAGGCTAATGAAAAACTGTTTTTT. This chain connects TRBV29-1 to TRBJ1-4; a possible D gene is TRBD1 (5 bases). The germline gives CDR1 SQVTM, CDR2 ANQGSEA. CDR3 length: 15 residues. Deletions cut 3 bases from V and 3 bases from J, with 14 bases between. Variable domain in full (rest from reference TRBV29-1 and TRBJ1-4): SAVISQKPSRDICQRGTSLTIQCQVDSQVTMMFWYRQQPGQSLTLIATANQGSEATYESGFVIDKFPISRPNLTFSTLTVSNMSPEDSSIYLCSVELGHEANEKLFFGSGTQLSVL.

The V gene is TRBV6-2 or TRBV6-3, the J gene TRBJ1-1, with D possibly TRBD1 on 6 matching bases. Trimming stripped 2 bases from V and 5 bases from J, with 9 bases between. Germline CDR1 and CDR2: MNHEY and SVGEGT. The length of the CDR3 is 13 residues. The CDR3 region is CASSYRTGTEAFF. In nucleotides, the CDR3 is TGTGCCAGCAGTTACAGAACAGGGACTGAAGCTTTCTTT.

The chain employs TRBV11-1 and TRBJ2-1; no clear D gene. Between the trimmed V and J ends, which lost 8 bases and 0 bases, there was a span of 14 bases. Germline loops: CDR1 SGHAT, CDR2 FQDESV (reference sequence). The CDR3 has 15 amino acids. In DNA form, the CDR3 reads TGTGCCAGCGCCACCCGGAAGGACTCCTACAATGAGCAGTTCTTC. This sequence encodes CASATRKDSYNEQFF. The full variable domain, in which reference TRBV11-1 and TRBJ2-1 provide the parts outside the CDR3, is EAEVAQSPRYKITEKSQAVAFWCDPISGHATLYWYRQILGQGPELLVQFQDESVVDDSQLPKDRFSAERLKGVDSTLKIQPAELGDSAMYLCASATRKDSYNEQFFGPGTRLTVL.

This sequence joins TRBV20-1 and TRBJ2-1, with 9 bases lining up with TRBD2. CDR1 and CDR2 from the germline V gene are DFQATT and SNEGSKA (reference sequence). The CDR3 runs 14 residues. Trimming cost V 5 bases and J 4 bases; bases outside gene matches: 6. The CDR3 spells CSAGSGGRYNEQFF. Written as DNA, the CDR3 is TGCAGTGCTGGGAGCGGGGGGCGATACAATGAGCAGTTCTTC.

In its sample, this clonotype was seen many times. V gene TRBV20-1 combines with J gene TRBJ2-1; tentative D call: TRBD2 (7 bases). This CDR3 has 15 amino acids. CDR1 is DFQATT and CDR2 is SNEGSKA in the germline V gene (reference sequence). Deletions cut 5 bases from V and 1 base from J, with 15 bases between. CDR3 DNA sequence: TGCAGTGCTGGGGGGGCTCGAAGGTCCTACAATGAGCAGTTCTTC. Translation: CSAGGARRSYNEQFF.

This clonotype has more than one count but fewer than ten. This sequence joins TRBV12-3 or TRBV12-4 and TRBJ2-5; D is ambiguous. CDR3 length equals 14 residues. Trimming stripped 2 bases from V and 2 bases from J, with 9 bases between. The CDR3 sequence: CASSLFVLQETQYF. The CDR3 DNA reads as TGTGCCAGCAGTTTATTTGTCCTGCAAGAGACCCAGTACTTC.

The V call is TRBV25-1, the J call TRBJ1-4; D gene ambiguous. Trimming removed 3 bases from V and 13 bases from J, with 15 bases in between. The CDR3 runs to 13 residues. CDR1 MGHDK and CDR2 SYGVNS come from the germline V gene. DNA for the CDR3: TGTGCCAGCAGTGACGTGGTTCCCCGGCGACTGTTTTTT. Protein: CASSDVVPRRLFF.

This clonotype has more than one count but fewer than ten. This sequence joins TRBV20-1 and TRBJ2-5; no clear D gene. Per the germline V gene, CDR1 is DFQATT and CDR2 is SNEGSKA (reference sequence). V was trimmed by 5 bases and J by 4 bases, leaving 20 bases between them. The CDR3 is made up of 15 amino acids. CDR3 DNA sequence: TGCAGTGCTTTCCCTTGGTGGGCTCCCGGAGAGACCCAGTACTTC. Amino acids: CSAFPWWAPGETQYF.

As regards this clonotype: A read error may be the cause here, since a much bigger clone is one base away. This chain connects TRBV29-1 to TRBJ2-7; 8 positions match TRBD1. The CDR3 length is 13 residues. CDR1 SQVTM and CDR2 ANQGSEA come from the germline V gene. CDR3: CSVSQGGSCEQYF. CDR3 coding DNA: TGCAGCGTCTCACAGGGGGGCTCCTGCGAGCAGTACTTC.

The table lists this clonotype with many counts. The chain combines TRBV9 with TRBJ1-2; no clear D gene. From germline, CDR1 is SGDLS and CDR2 YYNGEE. The CDR3 totals 14 residues. Trimming stripped 0 bases from V and 8 bases from J, with 14 bases between. In DNA form, the CDR3 reads TGTGCCAGCAGCGTAGGAGGGCAGGTCTCGGGCTACACCTTC. It specifies CASSVGGQVSGYTF.